This TCR beta chain was obtained from a study of control samples from healthy donors and cancer patients. From germline, CDR1 is ENHRY and CDR2 SYGVKD. The germline V and J ends were trimmed by 6 bases and 0 bases, with 15 bases remaining between them. There are 15 residues in the CDR3. Sequenced by immunoSEQ multiplex PCR; TCRdb stores in-frame clones only, minus some. Of about 51,000 clones listed, roughly 90% are singletons. This sequence joins TRBV10-3 and TRBJ2-7; D may be TRBD2 (6 bases). Sequencing used PBMCs. This TCR was recovered from a man between 50 and 59 years old with head and neck cancer. This CDR3 is CAISRDSGFSYEQYF. The CDR3 nucleotides read TGTGCCATCAGCCGGGACTCCGGTTTCTCCTACGAGCAGTACTTC.